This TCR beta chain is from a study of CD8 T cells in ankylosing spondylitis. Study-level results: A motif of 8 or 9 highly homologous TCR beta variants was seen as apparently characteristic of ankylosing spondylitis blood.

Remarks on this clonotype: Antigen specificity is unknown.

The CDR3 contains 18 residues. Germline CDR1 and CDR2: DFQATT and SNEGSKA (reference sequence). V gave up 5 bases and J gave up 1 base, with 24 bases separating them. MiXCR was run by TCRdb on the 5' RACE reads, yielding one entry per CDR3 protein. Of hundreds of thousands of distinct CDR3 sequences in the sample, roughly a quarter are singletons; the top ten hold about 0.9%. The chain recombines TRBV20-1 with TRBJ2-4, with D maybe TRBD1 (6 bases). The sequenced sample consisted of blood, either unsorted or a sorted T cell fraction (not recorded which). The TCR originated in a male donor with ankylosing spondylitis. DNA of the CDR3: TGCAGTGCTTCCGACGTCATACAGGGCGGTGGGGCCAAAAACATTCAGTACTTC. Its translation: CSASDVIQGGGAKNIQYF.